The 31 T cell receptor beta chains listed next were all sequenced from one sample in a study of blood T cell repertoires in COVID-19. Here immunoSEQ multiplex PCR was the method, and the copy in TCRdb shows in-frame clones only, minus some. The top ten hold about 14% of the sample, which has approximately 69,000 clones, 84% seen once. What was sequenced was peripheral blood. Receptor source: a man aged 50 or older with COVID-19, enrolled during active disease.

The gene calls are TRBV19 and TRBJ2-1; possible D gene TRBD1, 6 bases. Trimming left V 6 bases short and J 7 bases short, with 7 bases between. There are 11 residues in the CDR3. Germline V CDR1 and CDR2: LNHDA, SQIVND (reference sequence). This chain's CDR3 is CASRDSNEQFF. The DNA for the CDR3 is TGTGCCAGTAGGGACAGTAATGAGCAGTTCTTC.

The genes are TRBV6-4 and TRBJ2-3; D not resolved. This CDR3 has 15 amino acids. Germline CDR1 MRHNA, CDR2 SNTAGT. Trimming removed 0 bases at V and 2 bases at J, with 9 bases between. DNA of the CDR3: TGTGCCAGCAGTGACTCCCCAGGCTACACAGATACGCAGTATTTT. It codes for CASSDSPGYTDTQYF.

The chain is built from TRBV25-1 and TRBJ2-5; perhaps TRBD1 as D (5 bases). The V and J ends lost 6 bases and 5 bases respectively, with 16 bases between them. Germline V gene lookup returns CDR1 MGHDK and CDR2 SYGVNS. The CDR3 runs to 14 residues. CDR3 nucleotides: TGTGCCAGCAGGGAAAAAACAGGTTTGGAGACCCAGTACTTC. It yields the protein CASREKTGLETQYF.

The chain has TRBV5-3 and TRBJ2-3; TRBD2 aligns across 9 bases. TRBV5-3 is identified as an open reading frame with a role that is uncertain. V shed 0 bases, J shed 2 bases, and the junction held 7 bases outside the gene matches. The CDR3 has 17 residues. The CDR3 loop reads CARSLGGAGGITDTQYF. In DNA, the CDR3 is TGTGCCAGAAGCTTGGGAGGAGCGGGGGGAATCACAGATACGCAGTATTTT.

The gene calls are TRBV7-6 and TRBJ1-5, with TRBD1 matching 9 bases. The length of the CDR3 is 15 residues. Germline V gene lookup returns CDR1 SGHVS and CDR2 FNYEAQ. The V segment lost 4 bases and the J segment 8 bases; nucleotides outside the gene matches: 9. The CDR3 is CASSSQTGGDKPQHF. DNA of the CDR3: TGTGCCAGCAGCTCCCAGACAGGGGGAGATAAGCCCCAGCATTTT. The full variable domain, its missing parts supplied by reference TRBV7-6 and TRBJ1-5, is GAGVSQSPRYKVTKRGQDVALRCDPISGHVSLYWYRQALGQGPEFLTYFNYEAQQDKSGLPNDRFSAERPEGSISTLTIQRTEQRDSAMYRCASSSQTGGDKPQHFGDGTRLSIL.

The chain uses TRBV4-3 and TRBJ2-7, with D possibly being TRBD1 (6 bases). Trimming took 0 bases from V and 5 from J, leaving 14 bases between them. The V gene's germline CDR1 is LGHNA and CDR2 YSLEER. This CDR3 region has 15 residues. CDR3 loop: CASSQDRTPGDEQYF. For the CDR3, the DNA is TGCGCCAGCAGCCAAGATCGAACCCCAGGGGACGAGCAGTACTTC.

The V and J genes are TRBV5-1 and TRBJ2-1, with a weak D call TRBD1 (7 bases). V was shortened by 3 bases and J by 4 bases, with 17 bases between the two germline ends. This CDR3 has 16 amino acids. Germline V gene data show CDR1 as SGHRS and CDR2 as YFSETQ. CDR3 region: CASSSSGGHGYNEQFF. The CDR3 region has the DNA TGCGCCAGCAGCTCCTCAGGGGGGCACGGATACAATGAGCAGTTCTTC.

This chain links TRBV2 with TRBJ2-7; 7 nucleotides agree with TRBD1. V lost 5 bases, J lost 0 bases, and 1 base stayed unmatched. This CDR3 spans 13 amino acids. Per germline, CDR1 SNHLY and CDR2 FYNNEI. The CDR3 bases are TGTGCCAGCAGTAGGGACAGCTCCTACGAGCAGTACTTC. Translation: CASSRDSSYEQYF.

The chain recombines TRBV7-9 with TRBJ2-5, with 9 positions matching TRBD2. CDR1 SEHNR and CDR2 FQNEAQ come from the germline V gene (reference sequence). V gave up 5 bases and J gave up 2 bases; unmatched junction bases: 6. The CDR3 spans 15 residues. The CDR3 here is CASSPRTSEQETQYF. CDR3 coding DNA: TGTGCCAGCAGCCCCCGGACTAGCGAACAAGAGACCCAGTACTTC.

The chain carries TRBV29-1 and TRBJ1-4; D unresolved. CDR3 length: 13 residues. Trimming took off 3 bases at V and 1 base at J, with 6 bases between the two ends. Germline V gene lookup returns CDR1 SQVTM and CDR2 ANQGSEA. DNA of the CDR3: TGCAGCGTTGAGTACGGAACTAATGAAAAACTGTTTTTT. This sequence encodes CSVEYGTNEKLFF.

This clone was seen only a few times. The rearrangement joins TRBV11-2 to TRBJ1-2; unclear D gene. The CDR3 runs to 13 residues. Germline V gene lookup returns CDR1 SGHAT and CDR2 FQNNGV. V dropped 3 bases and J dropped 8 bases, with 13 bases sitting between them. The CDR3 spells CASSLGGGEGYTF. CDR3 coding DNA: TGTGCCAGCAGCTTGGGTGGAGGAGAGGGCTACACCTTC. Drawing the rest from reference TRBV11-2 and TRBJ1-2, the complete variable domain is EAGVAQSPRYKIIEKRQSVAFWCNPISGHATLYWYQQILGQGPKLLIQFQNNGVVDDSQLPKDRFSAERLKGVDSTLKIQPAKLEDSAVYLCASSLGGGEGYTFGSGTRLTVV.

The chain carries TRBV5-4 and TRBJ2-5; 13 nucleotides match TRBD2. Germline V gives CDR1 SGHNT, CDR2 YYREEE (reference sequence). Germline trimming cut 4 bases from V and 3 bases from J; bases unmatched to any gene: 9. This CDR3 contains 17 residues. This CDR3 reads CASSKELAGGLKETQYF. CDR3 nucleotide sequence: TGTGCCAGCAGCAAAGAACTAGCGGGGGGGCTTAAAGAGACCCAGTACTTC. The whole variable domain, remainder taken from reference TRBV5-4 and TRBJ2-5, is ETGVTQSPTHLIKTRGQQVTLRCSSQSGHNTVSWYQQALGQGPQFIFQYYREEENGRGNFPPRFSGLQFPNYSSELNVNALELDDSALYLCASSKELAGGLKETQYFGPGTRLLVL.

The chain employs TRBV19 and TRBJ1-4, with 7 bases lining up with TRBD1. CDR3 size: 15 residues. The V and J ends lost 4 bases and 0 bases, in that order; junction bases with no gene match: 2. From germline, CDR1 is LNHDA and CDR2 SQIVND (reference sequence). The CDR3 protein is CASSNRGSTNEKLFF. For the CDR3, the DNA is TGTGCCAGTAGTAACAGGGGATCAACTAATGAAAAACTGTTTTTT.

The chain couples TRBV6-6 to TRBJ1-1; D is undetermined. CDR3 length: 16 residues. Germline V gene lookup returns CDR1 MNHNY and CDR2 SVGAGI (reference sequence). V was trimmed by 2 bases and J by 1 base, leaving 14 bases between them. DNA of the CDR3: TGTGCCAGCAGTTACCGTGAAATCACACAGAACACTGAAGCTTTCTTT. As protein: CASSYREITQNTEAFF.

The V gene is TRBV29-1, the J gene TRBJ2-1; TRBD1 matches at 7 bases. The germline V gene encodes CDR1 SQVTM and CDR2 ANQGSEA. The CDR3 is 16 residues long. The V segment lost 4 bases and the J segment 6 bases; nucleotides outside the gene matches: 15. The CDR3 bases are TGCAGCGTTGGTCTTACCAGGGGGTATAGGGCCAATGAGCAGTTCTTC. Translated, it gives CSVGLTRGYRANEQFF.

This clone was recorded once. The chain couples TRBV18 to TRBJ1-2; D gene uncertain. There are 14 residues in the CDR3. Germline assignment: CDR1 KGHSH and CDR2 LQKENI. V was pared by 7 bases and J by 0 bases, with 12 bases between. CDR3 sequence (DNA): TGTGCCAGCTTACCCACTCCAACTAACTATGGCTACACCTTC. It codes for CASLPTPTNYGYTF.

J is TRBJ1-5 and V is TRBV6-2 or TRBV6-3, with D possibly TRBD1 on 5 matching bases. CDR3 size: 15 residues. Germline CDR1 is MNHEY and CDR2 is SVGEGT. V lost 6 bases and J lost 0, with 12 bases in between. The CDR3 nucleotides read TGTGCCAGCAGCAAACCGACAGATAGCAATCAGCCCCAGCATTTT. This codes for CASSKPTDSNQPQHF.

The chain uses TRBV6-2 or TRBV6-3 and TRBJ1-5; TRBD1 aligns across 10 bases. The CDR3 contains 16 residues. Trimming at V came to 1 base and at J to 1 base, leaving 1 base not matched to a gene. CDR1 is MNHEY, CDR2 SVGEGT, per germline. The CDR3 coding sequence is TGTGCCAGCAGTTACTTGACAGGGGGCAGCAATCAGCCCCAGCATTTT. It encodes CASSYLTGGSNQPQHF.

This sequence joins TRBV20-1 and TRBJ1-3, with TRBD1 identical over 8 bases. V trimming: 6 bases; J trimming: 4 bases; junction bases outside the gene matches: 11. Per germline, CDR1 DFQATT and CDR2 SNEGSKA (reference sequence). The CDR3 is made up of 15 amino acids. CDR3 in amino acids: CSASPGGGRGNTIYF. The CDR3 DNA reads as TGCAGTGCCAGTCCAGGGGGCGGGCGGGGAAACACCATATATTTT.

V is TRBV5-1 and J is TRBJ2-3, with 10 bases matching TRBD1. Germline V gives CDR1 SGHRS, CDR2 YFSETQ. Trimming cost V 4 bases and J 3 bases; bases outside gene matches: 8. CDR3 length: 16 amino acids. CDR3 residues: CASSLWTGGITDTQYF. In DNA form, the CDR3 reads TGCGCCAGCAGCCTCTGGACAGGGGGGATAACAGATACGCAGTATTTT.

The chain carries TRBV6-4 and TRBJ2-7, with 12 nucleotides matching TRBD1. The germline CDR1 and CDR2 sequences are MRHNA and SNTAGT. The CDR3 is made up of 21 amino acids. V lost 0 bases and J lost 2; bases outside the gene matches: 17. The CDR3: CASSDSINPGQGACWAYEQYF. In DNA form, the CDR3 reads TGTGCCAGCAGTGACTCCATCAACCCGGGACAGGGGGCTTGTTGGGCCTACGAGCAGTACTTC.

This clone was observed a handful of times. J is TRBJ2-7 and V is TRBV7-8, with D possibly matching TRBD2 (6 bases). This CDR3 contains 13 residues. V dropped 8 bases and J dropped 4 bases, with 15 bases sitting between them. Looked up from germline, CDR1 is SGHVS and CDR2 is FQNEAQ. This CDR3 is CASSRDFHYEQYF. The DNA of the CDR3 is TGTGCCAGCTCCCGGGACTTCCATTACGAGCAGTACTTC.

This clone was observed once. CDR3 region: CAWRFSGVYEQYF. DNA of the CDR3: TGTGCCTGGCGCTTTAGCGGGGTATACGAGCAGTACTTC. This rearrangement joins TRBV30 to TRBJ2-7, with 8 bases matching TRBD2. This CDR3 is built from 13 residues. Germline lookup yields CDR1 GTSNPN and CDR2 SVGIG (reference sequence). Trimming took 5 bases from V and 4 from J; bases not matched to a gene: 7.

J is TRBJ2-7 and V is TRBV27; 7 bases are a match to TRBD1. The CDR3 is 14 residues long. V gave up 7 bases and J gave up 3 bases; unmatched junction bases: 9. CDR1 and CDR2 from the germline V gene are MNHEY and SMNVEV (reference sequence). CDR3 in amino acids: CASKTTGSFYEQYF. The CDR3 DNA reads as TGTGCCAGCAAAACGACAGGGAGCTTCTACGAGCAGTACTTC.

The CDR3 sequence is CAWSVCGGNTGELFF. The CDR3 nucleotides read TGTGCCTGGAGTGTATGCGGGGGGAATACCGGGGAGCTGTTTTTT. V gene TRBV30 combines with J gene TRBJ2-2; 8 nucleotides match TRBD2. CDR1 GTSNPN and CDR2 SVGIG come from the germline V gene (reference sequence). V was clipped by 0 bases and J by 5 bases; unmatched bases: 5. This CDR3 comprises 15 residues.

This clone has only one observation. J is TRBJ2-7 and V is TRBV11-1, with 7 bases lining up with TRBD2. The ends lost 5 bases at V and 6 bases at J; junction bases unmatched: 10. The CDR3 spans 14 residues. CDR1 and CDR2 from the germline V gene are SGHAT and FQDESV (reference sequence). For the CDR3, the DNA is TGTGCCAGCAGCCTTGGGCGGGGGTTCGGCGAGCAGTACTTC. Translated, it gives CASSLGRGFGEQYF.

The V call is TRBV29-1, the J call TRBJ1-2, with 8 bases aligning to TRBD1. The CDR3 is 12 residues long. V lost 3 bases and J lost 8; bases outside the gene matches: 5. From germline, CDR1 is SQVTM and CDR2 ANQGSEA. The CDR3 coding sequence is TGCAGCGTTGAGGGACAGGTTGGGGGCTACACCTTC. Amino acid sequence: CSVEGQVGGYTF.

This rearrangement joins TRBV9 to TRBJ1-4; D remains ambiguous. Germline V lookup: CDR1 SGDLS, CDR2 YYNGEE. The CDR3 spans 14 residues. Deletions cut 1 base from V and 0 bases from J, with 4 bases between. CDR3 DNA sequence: TGTGCCAGCAGCGTAACTCCAACTAATGAAAAACTGTTTTTT. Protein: CASSVTPTNEKLFF.

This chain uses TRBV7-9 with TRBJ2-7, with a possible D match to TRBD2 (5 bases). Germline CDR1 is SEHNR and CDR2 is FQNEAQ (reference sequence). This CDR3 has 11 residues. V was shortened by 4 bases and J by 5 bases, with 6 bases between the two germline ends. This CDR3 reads CASSYGDEQYF. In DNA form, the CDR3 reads TGTGCCAGCAGCTACGGGGACGAGCAGTACTTC.

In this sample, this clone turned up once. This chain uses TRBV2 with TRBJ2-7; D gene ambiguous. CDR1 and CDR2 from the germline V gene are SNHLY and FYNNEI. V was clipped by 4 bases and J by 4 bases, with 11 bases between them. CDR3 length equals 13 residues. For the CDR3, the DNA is TGTGCCAGCAGTGCCACTTATAGATACGAGCAGTACTTC. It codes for CASSATYRYEQYF.

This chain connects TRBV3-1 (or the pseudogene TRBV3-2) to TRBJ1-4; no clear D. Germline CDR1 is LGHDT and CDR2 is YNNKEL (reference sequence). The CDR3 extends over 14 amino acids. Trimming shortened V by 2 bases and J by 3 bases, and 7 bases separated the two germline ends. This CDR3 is CASSQSVANEKLFF. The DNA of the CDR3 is TGTGCCAGCAGCCAAAGCGTGGCTAATGAAAAACTGTTTTTT.